The entry below gives a single T cell receptor beta chain sequence along with its context. The antigen is unknown. V lost 0 bases, J lost 4 bases, and 9 bases lay in between. The CDR3 extends over 14 amino acids. The V gene's germline CDR1 is SNHLY and CDR2 FYNNEI. Use of 60 Vbeta and 13 Jbeta primers characterized the PCR. The data were produced by immunoSEQ multiplex PCR, yet TCRdb's version contains in-frame clones alone and is incomplete. The table includes fewer than 200,000 clones, approximately 77% detected once. The data originate from a study of cytomegalovirus exposure and HLA in healthy donors. Broader study findings: Among the CMV-associated chains, three were confirmed in vitro as specific for CMV antigens. According to an earlier analysis, most TCR beta V segments yielded productive rearrangements about 87% or about 30% of the time.

The J gene is TRBJ1-2, the V gene TRBV2; the D gene is possibly TRBD1 (5 bases). Material for sequencing was PBMCs. The sequence was obtained from a male donor in good health and CMV-seropositive. CDR3 nucleotides: TGTGCCAGCAGTGAAGCAGGAGACAGCTATGGCTACACCTTC. It yields the protein CASSEAGDSYGYTF.